These 7 T cell receptor beta chains originate from one sample sequenced in a study of CD8 T cells in ankylosing spondylitis. TCRdb processed the 5' RACE reads anew with MiXCR; each CDR3 protein has one entry. The repertoire consists of about 150,000 distinct CDR3 sequences, with more than 5.5% occurring once and the leading ten covering roughly an eighth. Input material: blood, either unsorted or a sorted T cell fraction (not recorded which). The receptors shown here come from a female donor with ankylosing spondylitis or in good health (not recorded which).

This clonotype was found many times. The chain employs TRBV10-2 and TRBJ2-2; D uncertain. V lost 6 bases and J 1 base, leaving 6 bases between the germline ends. CDR1 and CDR2 (germline): WSHSY, SAAADI. This CDR3 contains 13 residues. The CDR3 loop reads CASRNGNTGELFF. The CDR3 nucleotides read TGCGCCAGCAGGAACGGGAACACCGGGGAGCTGTTTTTT.

This clonotype was detected many times. The chain recombines TRBV5-1 with TRBJ1-4; D may be TRBD1 (5 bases). Trimming left V 2 bases short and J 7 bases short, with 12 bases between. From germline, CDR1 is SGHRS and CDR2 YFSETQ. The CDR3 covers 14 residues. The DNA of the CDR3 is TGCGCCAGCAGCTTCTCAGGGTTCTCTGAAAAACTGTTTTTT. Encoded protein: CASSFSGFSEKLFF.

This clonotype was counted many times. The chain is built from TRBV20-1 and TRBJ1-6, with 10 nucleotides matching TRBD1. CDR3 length equals 15 residues. Germline lookup yields CDR1 DFQATT and CDR2 SNEGSKA (reference sequence). J gave up 2 bases and V 4 bases, and 2 bases lay outside the gene matches. CDR3 protein: CSAKTGGPYNSPLHF. The CDR3 DNA reads as TGCAGTGCTAAGACAGGGGGCCCCTATAATTCACCCCTCCACTTT.

In this sample, this clonotype turned up many times. The chain employs TRBV5-1 and TRBJ1-6; 7 positions match TRBD1. The CDR3 extends over 15 amino acids. Germline CDR1 and CDR2: SGHRS and YFSETQ. J gave up 7 bases and V 3 bases, and 7 bases lay outside the gene matches. CDR3 coding DNA: TGCGCCAGCAGCTCTCCGGGACAGAGCAATTCACCCCTCCACTTT. This sequence encodes CASSSPGQSNSPLHF. Based on the CDR3 plus reference TRBV5-1 and TRBJ1-6, the full variable domain is KAGVTQTPRYLIKTRGQQVTLSCSPISGHRSVSWYQQTPGQGLQFLFEYFSETQRNKGNFPGRFSGRQFSNSRSEMNVSTLELGDSALYLCASSSPGQSNSPLHFGNGTRLTVT.

This clonotype showed up many times. The chain couples TRBV18 to TRBJ2-6; D remains ambiguous. The V end was cut by 3 bases, the J end by 3 bases, with 21 bases between. The CDR3 spans 19 residues. Germline V lookup: CDR1 KGHSH, CDR2 LQKENI. The CDR3 loop reads CASSPGNRANAGGANVLTF. The CDR3 region has the DNA TGTGCCAGCTCACCTGGAAACCGGGCCAATGCTGGTGGGGCCAACGTCCTGACTTTC.

This clonotype occurred many times. The chain employs TRBV7-2 and TRBJ2-1; no reliable D call. V lost 1 base and J lost 9, with 10 bases in between. Germline V lookup: CDR1 SGHTA, CDR2 FQGNSA. This CDR3 has 13 amino acids. DNA of the CDR3: TGTGCCAGCAGCTTAGGCGGTGGTCCTGAGCAGTTCTTC. It encodes CASSLGGGPEQFF.

This clonotype came up many times. Here the CDR3 reads CASHGPLQEGYGYTF. The CDR3 DNA sequence: TGTGCCTCGCATGGGCCTCTACAGGAGGGTTATGGCTACACCTTC. The J gene is TRBJ1-2, the V gene TRBV10-3; possibly TRBD1 for D (5 bases). This CDR3 is 15 amino acids long. V lost 11 bases and J lost 5, with 24 bases in between. CDR1 and CDR2 (germline): ENHRY, SYGVKD.